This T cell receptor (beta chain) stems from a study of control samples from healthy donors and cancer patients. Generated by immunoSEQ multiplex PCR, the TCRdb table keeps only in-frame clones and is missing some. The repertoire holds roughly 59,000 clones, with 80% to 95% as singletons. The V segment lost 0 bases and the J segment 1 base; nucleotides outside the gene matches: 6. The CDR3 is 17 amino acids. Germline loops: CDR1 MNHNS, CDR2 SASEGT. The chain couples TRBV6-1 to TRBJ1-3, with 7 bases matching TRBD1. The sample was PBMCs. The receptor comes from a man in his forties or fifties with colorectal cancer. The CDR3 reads CASSEATGPGSGNTIYF. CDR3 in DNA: TGTGCCAGCAGTGAAGCGACAGGGCCAGGGTCTGGAAACACCATATATTTT.